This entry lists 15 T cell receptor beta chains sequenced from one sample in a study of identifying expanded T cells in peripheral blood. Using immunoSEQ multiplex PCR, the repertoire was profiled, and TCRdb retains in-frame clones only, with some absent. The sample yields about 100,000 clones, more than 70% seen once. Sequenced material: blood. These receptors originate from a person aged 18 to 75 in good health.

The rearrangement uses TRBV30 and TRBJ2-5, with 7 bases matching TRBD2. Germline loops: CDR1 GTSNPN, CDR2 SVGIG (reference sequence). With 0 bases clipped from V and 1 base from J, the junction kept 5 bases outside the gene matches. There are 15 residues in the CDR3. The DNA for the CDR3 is TGTGCCTGGAGTGTTATTAGCGGGTCCCAAGAGACCCAGTACTTC. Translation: CAWSVISGSQETQYF.

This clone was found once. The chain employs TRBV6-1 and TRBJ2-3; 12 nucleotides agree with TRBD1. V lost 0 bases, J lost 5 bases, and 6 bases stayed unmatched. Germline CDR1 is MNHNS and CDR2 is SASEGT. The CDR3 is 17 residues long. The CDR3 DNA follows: TGTGCCAGCAGTGAAGCGGGGGACAGGGGGCTTAGAGATACGCAGTATTTT. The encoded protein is CASSEAGDRGLRDTQYF.

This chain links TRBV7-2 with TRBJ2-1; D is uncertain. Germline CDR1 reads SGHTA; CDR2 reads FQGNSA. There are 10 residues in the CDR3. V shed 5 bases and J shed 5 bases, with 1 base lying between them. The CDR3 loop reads CASSNNEQFF. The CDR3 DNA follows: TGTGCCAGCAGCAACAATGAGCAGTTCTTC.

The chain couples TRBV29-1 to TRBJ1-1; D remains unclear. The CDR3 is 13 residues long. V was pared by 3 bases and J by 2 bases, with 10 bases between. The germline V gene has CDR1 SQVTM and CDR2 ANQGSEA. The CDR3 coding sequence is TGCAGCGTTGACGCCACGAGAAACACTGAAGCTTTCTTT. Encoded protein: CSVDATRNTEAFF. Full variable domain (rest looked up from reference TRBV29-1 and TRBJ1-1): SAVISQKPSRDICQRGTSLTIQCQVDSQVTMMFWYRQQPGQSLTLIATANQGSEATYESGFVIDKFPISRPNLTFSTLTVSNMSPEDSSIYLCSVDATRNTEAFFGQGTRLTVV.

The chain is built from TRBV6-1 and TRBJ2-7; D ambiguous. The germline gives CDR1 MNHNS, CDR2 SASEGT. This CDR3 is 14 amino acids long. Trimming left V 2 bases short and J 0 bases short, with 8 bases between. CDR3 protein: CASSEWASSYEQYF. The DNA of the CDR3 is TGTGCCAGCAGTGAATGGGCGAGCTCCTACGAGCAGTACTTC.

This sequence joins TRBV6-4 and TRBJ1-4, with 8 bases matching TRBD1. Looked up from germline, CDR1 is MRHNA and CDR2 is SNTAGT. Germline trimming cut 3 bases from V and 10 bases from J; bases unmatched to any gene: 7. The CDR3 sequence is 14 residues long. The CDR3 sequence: CASSEAGGIGKLFF. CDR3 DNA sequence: TGTGCCAGCAGTGAGGCAGGGGGCATAGGAAAACTGTTTTTT.

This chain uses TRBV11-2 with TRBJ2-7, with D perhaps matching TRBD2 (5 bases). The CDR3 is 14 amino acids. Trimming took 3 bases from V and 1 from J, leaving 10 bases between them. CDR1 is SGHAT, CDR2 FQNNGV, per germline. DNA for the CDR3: TGTGCCAGCAGCTTTTTTGGAGGATCCTACGAGCAGTACTTC. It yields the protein CASSFFGGSYEQYF.

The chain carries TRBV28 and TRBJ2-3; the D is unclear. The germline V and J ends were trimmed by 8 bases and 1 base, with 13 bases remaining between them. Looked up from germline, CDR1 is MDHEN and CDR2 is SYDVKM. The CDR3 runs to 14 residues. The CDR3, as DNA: TGTGCCAGCCGACGGCTCCAGGGCACAGATACGCAGTATTTT. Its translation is CASRRLQGTDTQYF.

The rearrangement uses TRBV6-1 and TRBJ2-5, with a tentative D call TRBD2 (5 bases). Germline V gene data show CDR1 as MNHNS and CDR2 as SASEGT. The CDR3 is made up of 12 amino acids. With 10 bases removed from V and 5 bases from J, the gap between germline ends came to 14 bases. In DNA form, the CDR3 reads TGTGCCACTCAACGAGGGTGGGAGACCCAGTACTTC. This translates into CATQRGWETQYF.

CDR3 coding DNA: TGTGCCAGCAGTCCCCTCGTCGGGGATGGGTTATTGGGCTACACCTTC. Amino acid sequence: CASSPLVGDGLLGYTF. This chain links TRBV27 with TRBJ1-2; D ambiguous. The CDR3 is 16 residues long. V was trimmed by 5 bases and J by 8 bases, leaving 24 bases between them. The germline gives CDR1 MNHEY, CDR2 SMNVEV (reference sequence).

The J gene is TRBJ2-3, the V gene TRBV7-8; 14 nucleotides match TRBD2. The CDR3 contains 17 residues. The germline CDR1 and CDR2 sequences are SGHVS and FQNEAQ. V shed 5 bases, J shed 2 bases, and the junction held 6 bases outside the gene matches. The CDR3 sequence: CASSQTSGGESTDTQYF. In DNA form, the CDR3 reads TGTGCCAGCAGCCAGACTAGCGGGGGGGAGTCCACAGATACGCAGTATTTT.

DNA for the CDR3: TGTGCCAGCACCAGGGACAGGGGTCCCTACGAGCAGTACTTC. Translating gives CASTRDRGPYEQYF. The J gene is TRBJ2-7, the V gene TRBV21-1; the table's TRBD1 call for D was not verified on the DNA. TRBV21-1 is deemed a pseudogene. CDR3 length: 14 amino acids.

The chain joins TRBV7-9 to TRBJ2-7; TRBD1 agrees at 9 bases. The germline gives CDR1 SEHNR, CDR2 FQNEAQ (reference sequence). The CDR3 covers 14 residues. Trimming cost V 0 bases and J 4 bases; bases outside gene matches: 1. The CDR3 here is CASSLAGTGYEQYF. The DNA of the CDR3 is TGTGCCAGCAGCTTAGCCGGGACAGGGTACGAGCAGTACTTC.

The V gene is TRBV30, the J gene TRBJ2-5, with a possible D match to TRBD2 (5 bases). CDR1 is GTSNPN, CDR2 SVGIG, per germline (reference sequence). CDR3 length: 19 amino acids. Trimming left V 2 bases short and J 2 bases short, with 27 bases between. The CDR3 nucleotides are TGTGCCTGGAGTCCAAGGGAAGGACCTTACACGGGAATGCAAGAGACCCAGTACTTC. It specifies CAWSPREGPYTGMQETQYF.

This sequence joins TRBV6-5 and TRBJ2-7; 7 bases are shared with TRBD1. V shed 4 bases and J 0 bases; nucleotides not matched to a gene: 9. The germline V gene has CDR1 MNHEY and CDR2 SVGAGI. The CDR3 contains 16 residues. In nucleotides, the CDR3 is TGTGCCAGCAGTTTTTGGACAGGCGACAGCTCCTACGAGCAGTACTTC. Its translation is CASSFWTGDSSYEQYF.